The clone carrying this T cell receptor beta chain was seen many times. The CDR3 covers 18 residues. Germline-derived CDR1 and CDR2 are LNHNV and YYDKDF (reference sequence). V lost 3 bases to trimming and J lost 3 bases; unmatched junction nucleotides: 14. The data were obtained in a study of T-cell memory formation after mild COVID-19. TCRdb recomputed calls from the 5' RACE reads with MiXCR, one row per CDR3 protein. There are tens of thousands of distinct CDR3 sequences in the sample; 9.3% occur only once, and 12% lies in the top ten. The chain has TRBV15 and TRBJ2-5; 9 bases fit TRBD2. This sequence originates from an adult woman who had mild COVID-19 (a few samples of this study predate the infection). Cell type and time point are not known. Sequenced: PBMCs or a T cell subset sorted from them (not recorded which). DNA of the CDR3: TGTGCCACCAGCAGCGACTACTCTGAGCGGGGGGACGAAGAGACCCAGTACTTC. It yields the protein CATSSDYSERGDEETQYF.